This entry is about one TCR beta chain. Its cognate antigen is unknown. A multiplex PCR was run with 60 Vbeta primers and 13 Jbeta primers. Profiled with immunoSEQ multiplex PCR; TCRdb holds only in-frame clones, not every one. The repertoire table contains about 130,000 clones. Germline CDR1 is SGHRS and CDR2 is YFSETQ. CDR3 length equals 11 residues. This record comes from a study of cytomegalovirus exposure and HLA in healthy donors. Overall study results and limits: Reportedly, TCR beta sequences accurately predicted HLA-A and HLA-B alleles in most subjects. An ancestry cluster, one associated with Asian ancestry, reportedly showed fewer N-insertions than the approximately 650-donor mean in a later analysis.

The TCR comes from a woman in her sixties in good health and CMV-seronegative. The source material was PBMCs. The chain employs TRBV5-1 and TRBJ2-5; maybe TRBD1 (6 bases). The J call is uncertain, as TRBJ2-7 better fits the DNA end. The CDR3: CASREQGEQYF. CDR3 nucleotide sequence: TGCGCCAGCAGAGAACAGGGCGAGCAGTACTTC.